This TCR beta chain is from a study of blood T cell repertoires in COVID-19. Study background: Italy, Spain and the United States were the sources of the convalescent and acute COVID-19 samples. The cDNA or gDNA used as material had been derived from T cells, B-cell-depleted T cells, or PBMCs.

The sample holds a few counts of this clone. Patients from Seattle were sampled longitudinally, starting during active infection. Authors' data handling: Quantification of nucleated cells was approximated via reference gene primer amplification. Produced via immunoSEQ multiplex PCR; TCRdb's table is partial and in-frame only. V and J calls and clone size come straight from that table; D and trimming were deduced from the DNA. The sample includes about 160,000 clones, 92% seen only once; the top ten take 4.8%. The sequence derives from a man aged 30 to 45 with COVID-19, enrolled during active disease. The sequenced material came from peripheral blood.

CDR3 protein: CASSLWAGRGTEAFF. CDR3 DNA sequence: TGTGCCAGCAGCTTATGGGCCGGGAGGGGAACTGAAGCTTTCTTT. The rearrangement links TRBV7-9 to TRBJ1-1, with TRBD1 as a possible D gene (5 bases). V was shortened by 2 bases and J by 5 bases, with 15 bases between the two germline ends. The CDR3 has 15 amino acids. Germline CDR1 and CDR2: SEHNR and FQNEAQ (reference sequence).